These T cell receptor beta chains were read from a single sample in a study of neoadjuvant nivolumab and ipilimumab in lung cancer. The data were produced by immunoSEQ multiplex PCR, yet TCRdb's version contains in-frame clones alone and is incomplete. The data show 25,000 to 30,000 clones, 76% seen once. The sample was tumor tissue, taken after neoadjuvant nivolumab, alone or with ipilimumab, at or shortly before surgery. The origin of the receptors is an adult with non-small cell lung cancer. Each CDR3 is given with its conserved first and last residue. D genes are given only for firm matches. A clone size is listed for some rows: how often the clone was seen (once, few, many), or a class if it is expanded.

NA TRBJ1-6 few TRBV19 CASSDNLNSPLHF TGTGCCAGTAGCGACAACCTCAATTCACCCCTCCACTTT
TRBD1 TRBJ2-7 NA TRBV18 CASSPFRGQYEQYF TGTGCCAGCTCACCCTTCAGGGGGCAATACGAGCAGTACTTC
TRBD2 TRBJ2-1 NA TRBV4-1 CASSYGGTLAGGYNEQFF TGCGCCAGCAGCTACGGGGGGACACTAGCGGGGGGTTACAATGAGCAGTTCTTC
TRBD1 TRBJ1-6 NA TRBV5-6 CASSLPTGGNSPLHF TGTGCCAGCAGCTTGCCTACAGGGGGCAATTCACCCCTCCACTTT
TRBD2 TRBJ2-2 once TRBV9 CASSVGTSGGLITGELFF TGTGCCAGCAGCGTTGGGACTAGCGGGGGCCTGATCACCGGGGAGCTGTTTTTT
NA TRBJ1-2 NA TRBV30 CAWSWGALHDGYTF TGTGCCTGGAGTTGGGGGGCCTTGCACGATGGCTACACCTTC
TRBD1 TRBJ1-5 NA TRBV5-4 CASSRTGGAGQPQHF TGTGCCAGCAGCAGGACAGGGGGCGCGGGTCAGCCCCAGCATTTT
TRBD1 TRBJ1-1 NA TRBV30 CASLTGGVSEAFF TGTGCCTCCCTCACAGGGGGTGTCTCTGAAGCTTTCTTT
NA TRBJ1-2 few TRBV12-5 CASGLGTENNYGYTF TGTGCTAGTGGTTTGGGGACAGAGAATAACTATGGCTACACCTTC
NA TRBJ2-7 NA TRBV5-4 CASSSNGGGEQYF TGTGCCAGCAGCTCTAACGGGGGCGGCGAGCAGTACTTC
NA TRBJ1-1 NA TRBV2 CASSDRYGIANTEAFF TGTGCCAGCAGTGATAGGTACGGGATCGCGAACACTGAAGCTTTCTTT
NA TRBJ1-1 few TRBV4-3 CASSQDVRGTEAFF TGCGCCAGCAGCCAAGACGTCAGGGGAACTGAAGCTTTCTTT
TRBD1 TRBJ2-1 NA TRBV6-5 CASRGDRAGDEQFF TGTGCCAGCAGAGGAGACAGGGCTGGGGATGAGCAGTTCTTC
NA TRBJ1-1 NA TRBV30 CAWSVGGSNTEAFF TGTGCCTGGAGTGTCGGGGGGTCGAACACTGAAGCTTTCTTT
TRBD1 TRBJ1-2 NA TRBV5-1 CASSPRDRSYANGYTF TGCGCCAGCAGTCCTAGGGACAGATCCTACGCGAATGGCTACACCTTC
TRBD2 TRBJ2-3 NA TRBV29-1 CSVEPRGGILFTDTQYF TGCAGCGTTGAACCCCGGGGGGGAATTCTTTTCACAGATACGCAGTATTTT
TRBD1 TRBJ1-2 NA TRBV2 CASSEEGDREVYTF TGTGCCAGCAGTGAGGAGGGGGACAGGGAGGTCTACACCTTC
NA TRBJ1-2 NA TRBV6-5 CASSKGRGYTF TGTGCCAGCTCAAAAGGCCGGGGCTACACCTTC
NA TRBJ1-2 NA TRBV6-5 CASGYRSGSYGYTF TGTGCCAGCGGTTATCGGAGCGGGTCATATGGCTACACCTTC
TRBD1 TRBJ2-3 NA TRBV6-6 CASSTQGARADTQYF TGTGCCAGCAGCACACAGGGGGCGCGTGCAGATACGCAGTATTTT
NA TRBJ1-4 NA TRBV5-1 CASSRDTNEKLFF TGCGCCAGCAGCCGGGACACTAATGAAAAACTGTTTTTT
NA TRBJ1-1 NA TRBV29-1 CSVQPMGWGPVNTEAFF TGCAGCGTCCAACCGATGGGTTGGGGGCCCGTGAACACTGAAGCTTTCTTT